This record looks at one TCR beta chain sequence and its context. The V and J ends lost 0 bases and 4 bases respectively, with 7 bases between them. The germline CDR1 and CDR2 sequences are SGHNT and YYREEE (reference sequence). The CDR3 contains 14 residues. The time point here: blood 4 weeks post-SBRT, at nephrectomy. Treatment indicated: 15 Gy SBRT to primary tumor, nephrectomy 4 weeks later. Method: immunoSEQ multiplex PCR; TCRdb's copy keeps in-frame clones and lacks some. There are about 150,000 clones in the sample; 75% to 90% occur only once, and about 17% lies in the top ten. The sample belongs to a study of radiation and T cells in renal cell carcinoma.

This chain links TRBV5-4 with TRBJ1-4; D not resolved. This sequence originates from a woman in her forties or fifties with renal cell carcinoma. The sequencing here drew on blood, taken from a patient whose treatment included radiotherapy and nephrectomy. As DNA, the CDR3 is TGTGCCAGCAGCTTGGATGTCCTTAATGAAAAACTGTTTTTT. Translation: CASSLDVLNEKLFF.